What follows are 18 T cell receptor beta chains derived from one specimen sequenced in a study of brain T cells in children with intractable seizures. Repertoires were generated with immunoSEQ multiplex PCR, while TCRdb's copy carries only in-frame clones and drops some. The sample includes about 64,000 clones, 95% to 97% of them seen just once. This specimen consisted of peripheral blood, obtained at surgery. The receptor source for this set is a boy less than two years old with focal cortical dysplasia and intractable seizures.

The V and J genes are TRBV2 and TRBJ2-3; TRBD2 aligns across 8 bases. This CDR3 spans 14 amino acids. The J segment lost 2 bases and the V segment lost 6 bases, leaving 4 bases of the junction unmatched. Germline lookup yields CDR1 SNHLY and CDR2 FYNNEI. The CDR3 loop is CASRIAGSTDTQYF. The CDR3 bases are TGTGCCAGCAGGATAGCGGGATCCACAGATACGCAGTATTTT.

The rearrangement links TRBV5-4 to TRBJ2-5; tentative D call: TRBD1 (6 bases). V lost 4 bases and J lost 5, with 18 bases in between. This CDR3 contains 15 residues. Germline CDR1 and CDR2: SGHNT and YYREEE (reference sequence). CDR3 loop: CASSIIDRTWETQYF. CDR3 in DNA: TGTGCCAGCAGCATTATAGACAGGACTTGGGAGACCCAGTACTTC. The full variable domain, rest sourced from reference TRBV5-4 and TRBJ2-5, is ETGVTQSPTHLIKTRGQQVTLRCSSQSGHNTVSWYQQALGQGPQFIFQYYREEENGRGNFPPRFSGLQFPNYSSELNVNALELDDSALYLCASSIIDRTWETQYFGPGTRLLVL.

This clone has just one count. The rearrangement links TRBV9 to TRBJ2-3, with D unresolved. This CDR3 has 15 residues. The V gene lost 4 bases and the J gene lost 0 bases, with 12 bases spanning the gap. The germline CDR1 and CDR2 sequences are SGDLS and YYNGEE. The CDR3 nucleotides read TGTGCCAGCAGCTCGACACTTCCTAGCACAGATACGCAGTATTTT. Its translation: CASSSTLPSTDTQYF.

This chain joins TRBV5-4 and TRBJ1-1; D not certain. CDR3 size: 12 residues. V was pared by 0 bases and J by 3 bases, with 3 bases between. From germline, CDR1 is SGHNT and CDR2 YYREEE (reference sequence). The DNA for the CDR3 is TGTGCCAGCAGCTTGGGAGACACTGAAGCTTTCTTT. Translating gives CASSLGDTEAFF.

The chain uses TRBV2 and TRBJ1-2; D perhaps matches TRBD1 (5 bases). The V end lost 1 base, the J end lost 2 bases, and 8 bases lay between the germline ends. Germline CDR1 reads SNHLY; CDR2 reads FYNNEI. The CDR3 has 14 amino acids. CDR3 DNA sequence: TGTGCCAGCAGTGAAGTGGGGGGAAACTATGGCTACACCTTC. Encoded protein: CASSEVGGNYGYTF.

With regard to this clone: The same CDR3 can be traced to other DNA sequences in this sample. J is TRBJ1-3 and V is TRBV4-1; unclear D gene. V was trimmed by 4 bases and J by 0 bases, leaving 10 bases between them. The CDR3 covers 15 residues. From germline, CDR1 is MGHRA and CDR2 YSYEKL. The CDR3 coding sequence is TGCGCCAGCAGCCTGAGACCGATCTCTGGAAACACCATATATTTT. Translation gives CASSLRPISGNTIYF.

This chain links TRBV18 with TRBJ2-6, with unresolved D. Trimming pared 2 bases from V and 0 bases from J, leaving 8 bases between. CDR3 length: 16 amino acids. In germline, CDR1 is KGHSH, CDR2 LQKENI. CDR3 sequence: CASSPVADSGANVLTF. CDR3 coding DNA: TGTGCCAGCTCACCAGTCGCAGACTCTGGGGCCAACGTCCTGACTTTC. The variable domain in full, with the rest retrieved from reference TRBV18 and TRBJ2-6, is NAGVMQNPRHLVRRRGQEARLRCSPMKGHSHVYWYRQLPEEGLKFMVYLQKENIIDESGMPKERFSAEFPKEGPSILRIQQVVRGDSAAYFCASSPVADSGANVLTFGAGSRLTVL.

The rearrangement joins TRBV2 to TRBJ2-5, with 13 bases identical to TRBD2. CDR1 and CDR2 from the germline V gene are SNHLY and FYNNEI. The CDR3 has 18 residues. The V and J ends lost 6 bases and 2 bases, in that order; junction bases with no gene match: 12. CDR3 in amino acids: CASRTQTSGGPWQETQYF. The CDR3 DNA reads as TGTGCCAGCAGAACACAGACTAGCGGGGGGCCGTGGCAAGAGACCCAGTACTTC.

The chain recombines TRBV4-3 with TRBJ2-1, with 8 bases fitting TRBD1. Germline V gene data show CDR1 as LGHNA and CDR2 as YSLEER. V lost 2 bases to trimming and J lost 8 bases; unmatched junction nucleotides: 8. There are 15 residues in the CDR3. The CDR3 region has the DNA TGCGCCAGCAGCCAACAAGGACAGGGCCGGGATGAGCAGTTCTTC. Its translation: CASSQQGQGRDEQFF.

The J gene is TRBJ1-4, the V gene TRBV28, with D tentatively TRBD1 (5 bases). Trimming shortened V by 5 bases and J by 0 bases, and 13 bases separated the two germline ends. This CDR3 contains 16 residues. CDR1 is MDHEN and CDR2 is SYDVKM in the germline V gene. The CDR3 coding sequence is TGTGCCAGCAGTCCCTTTTGGGGGGCAACTAATGAAAAACTGTTTTTT. Translated: CASSPFWGATNEKLFF.

The genes are TRBV5-5 and TRBJ2-7, with D hard to call. The CDR3 runs 14 residues. CDR1 SGHKS and CDR2 YYEKEE come from the germline V gene (reference sequence). Trimming removed 7 bases from V and 2 bases from J, with 16 bases in between. The CDR3 DNA follows: TGTGCCAGCCAAAGGGTACCCGAGACCTACGAGCAGTACTTC. Translated: CASQRVPETYEQYF.

The rearrangement joins TRBV5-1 to TRBJ2-3; 12 bases fit TRBD2. Trimming removed 0 bases from V and 4 bases from J; junction bases left unmatched: 0. This CDR3 region has 15 residues. Germline V lookup: CDR1 SGHRS, CDR2 YFSETQ. The CDR3 sequence: CASSLGLAGADTQYF. CDR3 in DNA: TGCGCCAGCAGCTTGGGACTAGCGGGGGCAGATACGCAGTATTTT.

The V gene is TRBV18, the J gene TRBJ2-1; 7 positions agree with TRBD1. Germline assignment: CDR1 KGHSH and CDR2 LQKENI. The V segment lost 3 bases and the J segment 4 bases; nucleotides outside the gene matches: 12. The CDR3 totals 17 residues. CDR3 in DNA: TGTGCCAGCTCACCGGCTTCGGAAAGGGGGCCTTACAATGAGCAGTTCTTC. Translating it yields CASSPASERGPYNEQFF.

The chain combines TRBV5-6 with TRBJ2-1; 10 bases are a match to TRBD2. This CDR3 contains 15 residues. The trim removed 4 bases at V and 8 bases at J, leaving 9 bases unmatched. Germline assignment: CDR1 SGHDT and CDR2 YYEEEE. The CDR3 is CASSPVLAGVDEQFF. For the CDR3, the DNA is TGTGCCAGCAGCCCGGTCCTAGCGGGGGTCGATGAGCAGTTCTTC.

The gene calls are TRBV18 and TRBJ2-1; no definite D call. Trimming shortened V by 0 bases and J by 1 base, and 10 bases separated the two germline ends. The length of the CDR3 is 16 residues. CDR1 and CDR2 from the germline V gene are KGHSH and LQKENI. CDR3 bases: TGTGCCAGCTCACCACCGAAGATAGGGTCCTACAATGAGCAGTTCTTC. Amino acids: CASSPPKIGSYNEQFF.

The chain links TRBV6-1 to TRBJ2-2; 13 positions match TRBD2. The V gene's germline CDR1 is MNHNS and CDR2 SASEGT. The J segment lost 5 bases and the V segment lost 1 base, leaving 1 base of the junction unmatched. The CDR3 spans 16 residues. The CDR3 nucleotides are TGTGCCAGCAGTGAAGAACTAGCGGGAGGGACCGGGGAGCTGTTTTTT. Protein: CASSEELAGGTGELFF.

V is TRBV7-9 and J is TRBJ1-3, with a tentative D call TRBD1 (5 bases). The CDR3 covers 17 residues. Germline CDR1 and CDR2: SEHNR and FQNEAQ (reference sequence). The V end lost 2 bases, the J end lost 0 bases, and 14 bases lay between the germline ends. The CDR3, as DNA: TGTGCCAGCAGCTTATCCGGGACTGTCTTCTCTGGAAACACCATATATTTT. This codes for CASSLSGTVFSGNTIYF. The whole variable domain, remainder taken from reference TRBV7-9 and TRBJ1-3, is DTGVSQNPRHKITKRGQNVTFRCDPISEHNRLYWYRQTLGQGPEFLTYFQNEAQLEKSRLLSDRFSAERPKGSFSTLEIQRTEQGDSAMYLCASSLSGTVFSGNTIYFGEGSWLTVV.

The chain recombines TRBV19 with TRBJ2-7, with D perhaps matching TRBD1 (5 bases). V was clipped by 4 bases and J by 3 bases, with 13 bases between them. There are 14 residues in the CDR3. CDR1 is LNHDA, CDR2 SQIVND, per germline (reference sequence). This chain's CDR3 is CASSRTPGRYEQYF. As DNA, the CDR3 is TGTGCCAGTAGTAGGACACCAGGCCGCTACGAGCAGTACTTC.